The rows below give T cell receptor beta chains drawn from one sample of a study of cytomegalovirus exposure and HLA in healthy donors. The table came from immunoSEQ multiplex PCR; TCRdb's copy has only in-frame clones and leaves some out. The sample yields some 110,000 clones, under 80% seen once. Source material: PBMCs. The receptor set was obtained from a man in his sixties in good health and CMV-seronegative. The CDR3 runs from the conserved cysteine through the conserved F or W. Fields, in order: D gene, clone size, J gene, V gene, CDR3 length, CDR3 DNA, CDR3 protein. D genes are given only for firm matches. A clone size is listed for some rows: how often the clone was seen (once, few, many), or a class if it is expanded.

D: TRBD1
size: .
J: TRBJ1-5
V: TRBV27
length: 17
DNA: TGTGCCAGCAGTTTGAAACCTCACAGGGGAAGCAATCAGCCCCAGCATTTT
CDR3: CASSLKPHRGSNQPQHF

D: TRBD2
size: once
J: TRBJ2-7
V: TRBV7-2
length: 19
DNA: TGTGCCAGCAGCTTAAAGTCTGCTAGCGGGGGGTCCGGAATTTACGAGCAGTACTTC
CDR3: CASSLKSASGGSGIYEQYF

D: .
size: .
J: TRBJ1-5
V: TRBV18
length: 15
DNA: TGTGCCAGCTCACCGGGCAGGGTTAGCAATCAGCCCCAGCATTTT
CDR3: CASSPGRVSNQPQHF

D: TRBD1
size: .
J: TRBJ1-1
V: TRBV5-1
length: 15
DNA: TGCGCCAGCAGCTTCTCGGGACAGGGAGGCACTGAAGCTTTCTTT
CDR3: CASSFSGQGGTEAFF

D: .
size: .
J: TRBJ2-5
V: TRBV10-3
length: 14
DNA: TGTGCCATCAGCCTCGGGGGGCCCGGGGAGACCCAGTACTTC
CDR3: CAISLGGPGETQYF

D: TRBD1
size: .
J: TRBJ1-4
V: TRBV19
length: 16
DNA: TGTGCCAGTAGTATAGGCCGAACAGGGGGCACTAAAAAACTGTTTTTT
CDR3: CASSIGRTGGTKKLFF

D: .
size: .
J: TRBJ1-2
V: TRBV27
length: 16
DNA: TGTGCCAGCAGTTTATCGGGCAGGGAGGTGCACTATGGCTACACCTTC
CDR3: CASSLSGREVHYGYTF

D: TRBD2
size: .
J: TRBJ2-1
V: TRBV7-3
length: 16
DNA: TGTGCCAGCAGCGCGGGGACTAGCGGGGGTGACAATGAGCAGTTCTTC
CDR3: CASSAGTSGGDNEQFF

D: TRBD1
size: .
J: TRBJ2-7
V: TRBV7-2
length: 15
DNA: TGTGCCAGCAGCGCACAGGGGGCCCCCTCCTACGAGCAGTACTTC
CDR3: CASSAQGAPSYEQYF

D: TRBD1
size: .
J: TRBJ1-2
V: TRBV2
length: 15
DNA: TGTGCCAGCAGTGAAGTATCATGGGACAGGGGTGGCTACACCTTC
CDR3: CASSEVSWDRGGYTF

D: .
size: .
J: TRBJ2-3
V: TRBV6-5
length: 15
DNA: TGTGCCAGCAGACACGGGGCTAGCGAATCAGATACGCAGTATTTT
CDR3: CASRHGASESDTQYF

D: TRBD2
size: .
J: TRBJ2-1
V: TRBV11-1
length: 14
DNA: TGTGCCAGCAGCTCGGGGGGGTACTACAATGAGCAGTTCTTC
CDR3: CASSSGGYYNEQFF

D: .
size: few
J: TRBJ1-2
V: TRBV4-1
length: 11
DNA: TGCGCCAGCAGCCAGAGGGCTGGCTACACCTTC
CDR3: CASSQRAGYTF

D: .
size: .
J: TRBJ2-2
V: TRBV5-4
length: 16
DNA: TGTGCCAGCAGCCCATCCCGGACAGTGTTCACCGGGGAGCTGTTTTTT
CDR3: CASSPSRTVFTGELFF

D: .
size: once
J: TRBJ1-2
V: TRBV9
length: 14
DNA: TGTGCCAGCAGCGCCCGGGGGGGAGACTATGGCTACACCTTC
CDR3: CASSARGGDYGYTF